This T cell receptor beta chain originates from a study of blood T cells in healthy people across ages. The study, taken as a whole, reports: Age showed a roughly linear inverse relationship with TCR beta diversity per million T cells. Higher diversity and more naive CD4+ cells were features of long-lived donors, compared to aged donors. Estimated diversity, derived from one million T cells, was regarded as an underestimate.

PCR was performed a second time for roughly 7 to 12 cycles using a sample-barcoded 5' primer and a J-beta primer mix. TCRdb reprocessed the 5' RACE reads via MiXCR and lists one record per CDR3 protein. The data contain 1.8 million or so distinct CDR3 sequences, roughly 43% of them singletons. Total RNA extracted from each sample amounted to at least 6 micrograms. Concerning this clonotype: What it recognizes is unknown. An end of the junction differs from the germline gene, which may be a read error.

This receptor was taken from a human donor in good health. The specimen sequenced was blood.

DNA for the CDR3: TGTGCCAGCAGCTTAGGTAGCCCCGGCGGTTCCTACACCGGAGAGCTGTTTTTT. Translating gives CASSLGSPGGSYTGELFF. The V call is TRBV7-2, the J call TRBJ2-2; D not resolved. Germline-derived CDR1 and CDR2 are SGHTA and FQGNSA. This CDR3 has 18 amino acids.